What follows is one T cell receptor (beta chain) and its context. This clonotype appeared a few times. No cognate antigen has been identified for it. No much larger clonotype is one base removed from it; base qualities were not supplied. This entry comes from a study of blood T cells in healthy people across ages (dated by TCRdb to 2015 to 2017). Background for the entire study: In model experiments, template switching captured roughly one uniquely barcoded TCR beta cDNA molecule for every two T cells. The study measured age-related changes in TCR beta repertoire diversity using deep sequencing normalized with unique cDNA molecular identifiers. The donors were split into four age groups: young (average about 16 years), middle-aged (more than 35), aged (approximately 60) and long-lived (more than 80). For two donors (one aged 18 to 30 and one aged 80 or older), the study analyzed two additional independent replicas of 1 million unique cDNA reads from the same blood draw. Overall study results and their limits: A strong correlation was found between observed TCR beta diversity and the percentage of naive T cells measured by flow cytometry. Estimates of total diversity based on one million sequenced T cells were regarded as lower bounds and as underestimates. Compared with the aged group, the long-lived group had more naive CD4+ T cells, fewer expanded clones and increased TCR diversity, a pattern suggesting age selection. As age increased, observed TCR beta diversity per million T cells dropped in a roughly linear way, and a significant reduction was already evident by age around 41. Donor CMV infection status was unknown, potentially confounding age-related changes in expanded clonotypes. Conclusive comparison of naive and antigen-experienced compartments was prevented by the profiling of bulk unsorted PBMCs.

CDR1 and CDR2 are drawn from the germline V gene: SGDLS, YYNGEE. The CDR3 runs 16 amino acids, cysteine and phenylalanine included. Kept here is only the CDR3 DNA, which spans 48 bases and is read in frame from base 1. V was cut back by 3 bases and J by 0 bases, leaving a gap of 13 bases between them. Library prep was done by 5' RACE. TCRdb records Illumina HiSeq 2500 as the sequencer. The second PCR ran for about 7 to 11 cycles and used a J-beta primer mix along with a sample-barcoded 5' primer. A template-switch 5' adaptor carrying 12 random nucleotides introduced a unique molecular identifier onto each TCR beta cDNA molecule. At least 2.5 million CDR3-containing paired-end reads were obtained from each sample. First-strand cDNA was synthesized from all RNA with the Mint cDNA synthesis kit, primed by a TRBC-specific oligonucleotide. After uracil-DNA glycosylase treatment, a first 18-cycle PCR used universal primers M1SS and BC2_uni_R on all cDNA. Concerning the study's data processing: Each sample was normalized by randomly selecting 1 million high-quality reads, each carrying a distinct molecular identifier. Reads sharing molecular identifiers were discarded rather than binned into consensus sequences. MiTCR, set to a Q25 quality threshold and the strictest error-elimination algorithm, was used for CDR3 identification, clonotype clustering and error correction. A nonparametric unseen species model with Euler transformation was used to estimate a lower bound on total TCR beta diversity. TCRdb itself trimmed the public reads at Q25 with fastp, ran MiXCR and retained productive beta chains. CDR3 protein duplicates are merged, each entry listing the most common genes and DNA. TCRdb assigned the V and J calls; the authors' analysis was not used. The sample data list a few hundred thousand distinct CDR3 sequences, and over 25% of these were observed just once. The top ten clonotypes cover 3% to 4% of the sample.

The donors were some 36 Caucasian individuals from Russia, aged roughly 6 to 100 years, who were systemically healthy. Roughly 11 milliliters of peripheral blood were drawn from each donor into EDTA-treated Vacutainer tubes. Ficoll-Paque density-gradient centrifugation was used to isolate PBMCs, with at least 6.5 million per sample. Total RNA was extracted from PBMCs with Trizol reagent, with at least 5 micrograms obtained per sample. For every donor, an aliquot of PBMCs went through flow cytometry to measure the percentages of naive CD45RAhigh/CD27high T cells. These data also featured in a second study, about T cells of mothers and their children. In that second paper, the authors write: The donors were nine systemically healthy Caucasian individuals, made up of three mothers and their six children. cDNA synthesis consumed the entire amount of extracted RNA, loaded at around 1.5 ug RNA in each 15 ul reaction. Sample barcodes and 2-4 random nucleotides were added via the M1S primer in the second PCR. Over 9.5 million TCR beta CDR3 reads were obtained for each mother, and 2.5 million to 3 million reads were obtained for each child. Thymic selection similarly shapes TCR recombination output in related and unrelated pairs, with minor effect from inherited differences. Related mother-child pairs always showed normalized repertoire overlap that was slightly higher than in unrelated mother-child pairs, though the difference was never significant. Persistent microchimeric T cell clones were not detected, at a sensitivity of about 100 clones per million clonotypes. The study used deep NGS to compare TCR beta repertoires of mothers and children, seeking features distinguishing related mother-child pairs from unrelated individuals. Mothers averaged about 40 +/- 4 years of age and children averaged about 10 +/- 4 years. Libraries were sequenced on Illumina HiSeq 2000 with 100+100 nt paired-end reads after adapter ligation with NEBNext reagents. To avoid cross-contamination, the mother libraries and the child libraries were prepared a month apart and sequenced in separate runs. For each donor, between about 450,000 and 2,300,000 distinct TCR beta clonotypes were identified. Naive TCR beta clonotypes were estimated from low-frequency clonotypes matched to each donor's FACS-determined naive share, without sorting.

The chain employs TRBV9 and TRBJ2-1; a weak D assignment points to TRBD2 (5 bases agree). The source material was blood. This sequence originates from a boy between 2 and 10 years old in good health. The nucleotides read TGTGCCAGCAGCGCCCACAGCGGAGACTCCTACAATGAGCAGTTCTTC. It translates to CASSAHSGDSYNEQFF.